Presented here are 27 T cell receptor beta chains from one specimen sequenced in a study of blood T cells in healthy people across ages. For the second PCR, which ran for about 6 to 11 cycles, a sample-barcoded 5' primer and a J-beta primer mix were used. One entry per CDR3 protein, called by TCRdb with MiXCR from the 5' RACE reads. The sample yields hundreds of thousands of distinct CDR3 sequences, around 43% seen once. Input material: blood. All receptors derive from a man of 80 years or more in good health.

V gene TRBV7-2 combines with J gene TRBJ2-5; 7 bases align to TRBD1. With 5 bases clipped from V and 3 bases from J, the junction kept 9 bases outside the gene matches. The CDR3 covers 15 residues. CDR1 and CDR2 from the germline V gene are SGHTA and FQGNSA. CDR3: CASSPTGPTKETQYF. The CDR3 DNA is TGTGCCAGCAGCCCGACAGGGCCCACTAAAGAGACCCAGTACTTC.

This chain joins TRBV20-1 and TRBJ1-5; D possibly corresponds to TRBD1 (6 bases). CDR1 and CDR2 from the germline V gene are DFQATT and SNEGSKA (reference sequence). This CDR3 spans 13 amino acids. The V and J ends lost 1 base and 5 bases respectively, with 9 bases between them. CDR3 in DNA: TGCAGTGCTAGAGGGCCAGGGGATCAGCCCCAGCATTTT. It yields the protein CSARGPGDQPQHF.

V and J are TRBV7-9 and TRBJ1-2, with 7 nucleotides matching TRBD1. J lost 2 bases, V lost 3 bases, and 9 bases had no gene match. The CDR3 runs to 16 residues. Germline CDR1 is SEHNR and CDR2 is FQNEAQ (reference sequence). For the CDR3, the DNA is TGTGCCAGCAGCTTCGGGAGACAGGGTCCCAACTATGGCTACACCTTC. This translates into CASSFGRQGPNYGYTF.

The gene calls are TRBV19 and TRBJ2-3; D is possibly TRBD2 (7 bases). V shed 11 bases and J shed 2 bases, with 32 bases lying between them. Germline V gene lookup returns CDR1 LNHDA and CDR2 SQIVND (reference sequence). The CDR3 spans 19 residues. In DNA form, the CDR3 reads TGTGCCCCAAACGGTAGGGGGGGCTCCGATTCCGATAACACAGATACGCAGTATTTT. It translates to CAPNGRGGSDSDNTDTQYF.

The count of this clonotype is one. The gene calls are TRBV20-1 and TRBJ2-4; D call uncertain. Per germline, CDR1 DFQATT and CDR2 SNEGSKA (reference sequence). There are 16 residues in the CDR3. V was pared by 0 bases and J by 0 bases, with 12 bases between. CDR3 amino acids: CSAREWETLAKNIQYF. Written as DNA, the CDR3 is TGCAGTGCTAGAGAATGGGAAACCCTAGCCAAAAACATTCAGTACTTC.

At least ten counts were recorded for this clonotype. The J gene is TRBJ2-7, the V gene TRBV7-7; weak D call: TRBD1 (6 bases). Trimming shortened V by 5 bases and J by 0 bases, and 14 bases separated the two germline ends. Germline V gene data show CDR1 as SSHAT and CDR2 as FNYEAQ (reference sequence). The CDR3 is 15 residues long. The CDR3: CASSPLQGPSYEQYF. The CDR3 nucleotides are TGTGCCAGCAGCCCTCTACAGGGTCCCTCCTACGAGCAGTACTTC.

The chain uses TRBV27 and TRBJ2-7; D is tentatively TRBD1 or TRBD2 (5 bases each). Trimming took off 7 bases at V and 0 bases at J, with 16 bases between the two ends. CDR1 and CDR2 from the germline V gene are MNHEY and SMNVEV (reference sequence). The CDR3 runs 15 residues. The CDR3 nucleotides are TGTGCCAGCACCCGGGACCCCTTTAGCTCCTACGAGCAGTACTTC. Translation gives CASTRDPFSSYEQYF.

The table lists this clonotype with a few counts. This rearrangement joins TRBV10-3 to TRBJ2-5, with 9 bases identical to TRBD1. The J call may be in error: the DNA end matches TRBJ2-7 better. The CDR3 is made up of 15 amino acids. CDR1 and CDR2 (germline): ENHRY, SYGVKD. CDR3 nucleotides: TGTGCCATCAGTTCCACCCGGGACAGGGACTACGAGCAGTACTTC. Translated: CAISSTRDRDYEQYF.

The chain has TRBV18 and TRBJ2-5, with 7 bases identical to TRBD2. With V trimmed by 2 bases and J by 2 bases, 5 bases remained unmatched. The CDR3 sequence is 15 residues long. Germline loops: CDR1 KGHSH, CDR2 LQKENI. The CDR3 nucleotides read TGTGCCAGCTCACCATCAGCGGGGATTCAAGAGACCCAGTACTTC. Amino acid sequence: CASSPSAGIQETQYF. The full variable domain, with the rest looked up from reference TRBV18 and TRBJ2-5, is NAGVMQNPRHLVRRRGQEARLRCSPMKGHSHVYWYRQLPEEGLKFMVYLQKENIIDESGMPKERFSAEFPKEGPSILRIQQVVRGDSAAYFCASSPSAGIQETQYFGPGTRLLVL.

On this clonotype itself: Germline is not matched at one junction end, which may reflect a read error. V gene TRBV25-1 combines with J gene TRBJ2-3, with 9 bases matching TRBD1. The germline gives CDR1 MGHDK, CDR2 SYGVNS. The CDR3 has 15 amino acids. The CDR3 DNA reads TGTGCCAGCAGTGCCGGACAGGGGCTCACAGATGCGCAGTATTTT. Residues: CASSAGQGLTDAQYF.

In its sample, this clonotype was seen a few times. V and J are TRBV5-1 and TRBJ2-4; 13 bases match TRBD2. The better agreement between TRBJ2-7 and the DNA end casts doubt on the J call. The CDR3 runs to 18 residues. The germline CDR1 and CDR2 sequences are SGHRS and YFSETQ. The CDR3 nucleotides are TGCGCCAGCAGCTTGGGGGGACTAGCGGGATTGAGTAAGTACGAGCAGTACTTC. It is translated as CASSLGGLAGLSKYEQYF.

The gene calls are TRBV27 and TRBJ2-2, with D possibly matching TRBD1 (6 bases). Per germline, CDR1 MNHEY and CDR2 SMNVEV (reference sequence). This CDR3 is 16 amino acids long. Trimming left V 0 bases short and J 4 bases short, with 12 bases between. CDR3 coding DNA: TGTGCCAGCAGTTTATCGCGGACAGTAGTCACCGGGGAGCTGTTTTTT. Protein sequence: CASSLSRTVVTGELFF.

The rearrangement uses TRBV6-5 and TRBJ2-3, with 13 positions matching TRBD2. Germline V lookup: CDR1 MNHEY, CDR2 SVGAGI. The V segment lost 6 bases and the J segment 5 bases; nucleotides outside the gene matches: 5. The CDR3 length is 15 residues. CDR3 in amino acids: CASSRLAGGQDTQYF. The CDR3 DNA reads TGTGCCAGCAGCAGACTAGCGGGAGGCCAAGATACGCAGTATTTT.

This clonotype showed up just a few times. The chain is built from TRBV28 and TRBJ1-2; D uncertain. CDR3 length equals 16 residues. Between the trimmed V and J ends, which lost 5 bases and 2 bases, there was a span of 18 bases. Germline CDR1 and CDR2: MDHEN and SYDVKM. The DNA of the CDR3 is TGTGCCAGCAGTCCCCTTGGACCGGACGGGAACTATGGCTACACCTTC. Its translation: CASSPLGPDGNYGYTF.

The V gene is TRBV3-1, the J gene TRBJ1-2, with 7 bases fitting TRBD1. The ends lost 1 base at V and 5 bases at J; junction bases unmatched: 10. The CDR3 extends over 16 amino acids. In germline, CDR1 is LGHDT, CDR2 YNNKEL (reference sequence). Here the CDR3 reads CASSQGTGALGYGYTF. CDR3 sequence (DNA): TGTGCCAGCAGCCAAGGGACAGGCGCTCTGGGGTATGGCTACACCTTC.

This clonotype turned up a few times. The chain combines TRBV3-1 with TRBJ1-4; the match to TRBD1 covers 9 bases. CDR3 size: 15 residues. Germline V gene data show CDR1 as LGHDT and CDR2 as YNNKEL (reference sequence). V gave up 1 base and J gave up 5 bases; unmatched junction bases: 2. The CDR3 protein is CASSQVGTGNEKLFF. The CDR3 DNA follows: TGTGCCAGCAGCCAAGTGGGGACAGGGAATGAAAAACTGTTTTTT.

The chain uses TRBV7-3 and TRBJ2-1, with D possibly being TRBD1 (5 bases). Germline CDR1 reads SGHTA; CDR2 reads FQGTGA. The CDR3 has 18 residues. The germline V and J ends were trimmed by 5 bases and 7 bases, with 27 bases remaining between them. This chain's CDR3 is CASSPVGAAGLSENEQFF. The DNA of the CDR3 is TGTGCCAGCAGCCCAGTTGGGGCCGCAGGCCTTAGTGAGAATGAGCAGTTCTTC.

The genes are TRBV6-2 or TRBV6-3 and TRBJ2-7; 11 bases match TRBD1. J gave up 3 bases and V 8 bases, and 9 bases lay outside the gene matches. CDR3 length: 15 amino acids. Germline V CDR1 and CDR2: MNHEY, SVGEGT. CDR3 sequence: CASFPTGTGGYEQYF. CDR3 coding DNA: TGTGCCAGCTTCCCGACCGGGACAGGGGGCTACGAGCAGTACTTC.

There are a few counts of this clonotype. This chain connects TRBV20-1 to TRBJ2-3, with 7 positions matching TRBD2. This CDR3 spans 14 amino acids. V was pared by 6 bases and J by 0 bases, with 6 bases of the junction left unmatched. Germline V gene sequence: CDR1 DFQATT, CDR2 SNEGSKA (reference sequence). In nucleotides, the CDR3 is TGCAGTGCACCCGGGGGGTTAAGCACAGATACGCAGTATTTT. Its translation is CSAPGGLSTDTQYF.

As for this clonotype: Germline is not matched at one junction end, which may reflect a read error. V usage is TRBV2 and J usage is TRBJ2-1; TRBD2 matches at 9 bases. The end of the DNA aligns better with TRBJ2-7, so the J call may be wrong. CDR1 is SNHLY, CDR2 FYNNEI, per germline. The CDR3 covers 16 residues. This chain's CDR3 is CACSEAPSGAYNEQYF. The DNA of the CDR3 is TGTGCCTGCAGTGAAGCCCCTAGCGGGGCCTACAATGAGCAGTACTTC.

This sequence joins TRBV4-2 and TRBJ2-5, with 8 bases that match TRBD2. The V segment lost 1 base and the J segment 2 bases; nucleotides outside the gene matches: 6. The CDR3 runs 16 residues. Germline-derived CDR1 and CDR2 are LGHNA and YNFKEQ. The CDR3 is CASSQGGSGTQETQYF. CDR3 nucleotide sequence: TGTGCCAGCAGCCAAGGAGGTAGCGGGACTCAAGAGACCCAGTACTTC.

This clonotype was seen a handful of times. This chain connects TRBV7-2 to TRBJ2-3; 12 bases are a match to TRBD2. CDR3 length: 20 residues. V shed 1 base and J 0 bases; nucleotides not matched to a gene: 11. The V gene's germline CDR1 is SGHTA and CDR2 FQGNSA. DNA for the CDR3: TGTGCCAGCAGCTTAGTGGCGGCACTAGCGGGGGGACCTAGCACAGATACGCAGTATTTT. Encoded protein: CASSLVAALAGGPSTDTQYF.

V usage is TRBV28 and J usage is TRBJ2-1; 8 bases fit TRBD2. The V gene's germline CDR1 is MDHEN and CDR2 SYDVKM. This CDR3 region has 14 residues. Germline trimming cut 5 bases from V and 7 bases from J; bases unmatched to any gene: 7. CDR3 nucleotides: TGTGCCAGCAGTACCCGGGGGGGGGTTAATGAGCAGTTCTTC. Residues: CASSTRGGVNEQFF. Full variable domain (outside the CDR3, taken from reference TRBV28 and TRBJ2-1): DVKVTQSSRYLVKRTGEKVFLECVQDMDHENMFWYRQDPGLGLRLIYFSYDVKMKEKGDIPEGYSVSREKKERFSLILESASTNQTSMYLCASSTRGGVNEQFFGPGTRLTVL.

The chain has TRBV5-4 and TRBJ2-1; 9 bases align to TRBD2. The V and J ends lost 4 bases and 7 bases, in that order; junction bases with no gene match: 15. CDR1 SGHNT and CDR2 YYREEE come from the germline V gene (reference sequence). The CDR3 consists of 17 residues. CDR3 sequence: CASSPQLRSGRGNEQFF. The CDR3 DNA reads as TGTGCCAGCAGCCCACAACTGCGTAGCGGGAGAGGGAATGAGCAGTTCTTC.

The chain carries TRBV7-3 and TRBJ2-1, with 11 bases identical to TRBD2. This CDR3 is built from 16 residues. With V trimmed by 5 bases and J by 7 bases, 10 bases remained unmatched. Germline-derived CDR1 and CDR2 are SGHTA and FQGTGA. CDR3 loop: CASSRRSGGAGNEQFF. Written as DNA, the CDR3 is TGTGCCAGCAGCCGACGTAGCGGGGGGGCCGGGAATGAGCAGTTCTTC.

The chain has TRBV28 and TRBJ2-3; the D gene is possibly TRBD2 (5 bases). Per germline, CDR1 MDHEN and CDR2 SYDVKM. V lost 7 bases, J lost 0 bases, and 11 bases lay in between. The CDR3 runs 14 residues. CDR3 nucleotide sequence: TGTGCCAGCACAGATCGCGGGAGCACAGATACGCAGTATTTT. Residues: CASTDRGSTDTQYF.

V is TRBV7-9 and J is TRBJ2-5; D remains ambiguous. The V end lost 3 bases, the J end lost 8 bases, and 10 bases lay between the germline ends. Per the germline V gene, CDR1 is SEHNR and CDR2 is FQNEAQ (reference sequence). The length of the CDR3 is 12 residues. DNA for the CDR3: TGTGCCAGCAGCTTTCGTGACCAAACCCAGTACTTC. Translation: CASSFRDQTQYF.